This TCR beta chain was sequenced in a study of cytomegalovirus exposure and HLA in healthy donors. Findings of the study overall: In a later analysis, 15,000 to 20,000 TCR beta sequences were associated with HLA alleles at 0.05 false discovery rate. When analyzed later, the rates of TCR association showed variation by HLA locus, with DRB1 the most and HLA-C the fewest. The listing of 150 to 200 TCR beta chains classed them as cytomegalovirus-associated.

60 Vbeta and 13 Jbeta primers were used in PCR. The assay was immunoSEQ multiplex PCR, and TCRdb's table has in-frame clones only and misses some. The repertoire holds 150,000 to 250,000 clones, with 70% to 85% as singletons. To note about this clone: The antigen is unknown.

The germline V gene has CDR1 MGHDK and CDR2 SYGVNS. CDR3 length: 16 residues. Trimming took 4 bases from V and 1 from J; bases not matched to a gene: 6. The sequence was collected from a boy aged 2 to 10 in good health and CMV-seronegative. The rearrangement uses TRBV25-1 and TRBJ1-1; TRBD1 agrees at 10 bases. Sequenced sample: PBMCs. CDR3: CASSGQGAPGNTEAFF. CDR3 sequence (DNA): TGTGCCAGCAGTGGACAGGGGGCGCCTGGGAACACTGAAGCTTTCTTT.